This T cell receptor (beta chain) was identified in a study of blood T cell repertoires in COVID-19. Only in-frame clones appear in the TCRdb table, and some are missing; sequencing was by immunoSEQ multiplex PCR. The data show a few hundred thousand clones, with roughly nine tenths seen just once and more than 1% held by the top ten. This CDR3 has 15 amino acids. In germline, CDR1 is MNHNS, CDR2 SASEGT. V dropped 2 bases and J dropped 0 bases, with 8 bases sitting between them. The sequenced sample was peripheral blood. The genes are TRBV6-1 and TRBJ2-1, with D unresolved. This clonotype was sampled from a man between 40 and 49 years old with acute or convalescent COVID-19. The CDR3 DNA is TGTGCCAGCAGTGAAAGCCGAAGCTCCTACAATGAGCAGTTCTTC. Translating gives CASSESRSSYNEQFF.